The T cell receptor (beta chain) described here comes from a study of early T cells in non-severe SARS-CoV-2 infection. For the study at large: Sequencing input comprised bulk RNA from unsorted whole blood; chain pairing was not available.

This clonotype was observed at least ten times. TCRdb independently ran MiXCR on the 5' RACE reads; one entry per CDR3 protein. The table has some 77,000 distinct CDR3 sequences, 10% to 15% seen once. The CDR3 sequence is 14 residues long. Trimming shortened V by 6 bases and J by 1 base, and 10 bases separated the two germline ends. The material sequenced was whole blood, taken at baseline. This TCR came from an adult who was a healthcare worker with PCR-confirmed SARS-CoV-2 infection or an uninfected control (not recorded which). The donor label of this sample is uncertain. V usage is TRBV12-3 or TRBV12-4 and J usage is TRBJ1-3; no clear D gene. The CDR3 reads CASSLEISGNTIYF. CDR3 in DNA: TGTGCCAGCAGCCTGGAGATATCTGGAAACACCATATATTTT.